This TCR beta chain was found in a study of T cell repertoires in cytomegalovirus infection. The CDR3 totals 15 residues. Germline-derived CDR1 and CDR2 are KGHSH and LQKENI. Trimming cost V 1 base and J 0 bases, with 7 bases left between them. TCRdb itself ran the reads through MiXCR, one entry per CDR3 protein. The data show 65,000 to 90,000 distinct CDR3 sequences, about 4.2% seen once. This clonotype was seen ten or more times. Its antigen is unknown. Whole-study findings and limits: Carriage of CMV together with the relevant HLA was identifiable through cumulative public TCR beta family frequency.

The chain is built from TRBV18 and TRBJ1-3; no definite D call. The receptor comes from a human donor in good health (CMV status not recorded). Some clones in this sample may be carry-over from other donors' samples. Sequencing was performed on PBMCs. The CDR3 region is CASSPRDASGNTIYF. CDR3 nucleotides: TGTGCCAGCTCACCACGGGATGCCTCTGGAAACACCATATATTTT.